The T cell receptor beta chain under discussion was sequenced for a study of blood T cells in healthy people across ages. The V end was cut by 3 bases, the J end by 5 bases, with 13 bases between. Germline V CDR1 and CDR2: MGHDK, SYGVNS. The CDR3 runs 14 residues. General study findings and limits: Per million T cells, the diversity of TCR beta decreased roughly linearly as age advanced.

The authors extracted at least 6 micrograms of total RNA per sample. In the case of this clonotype: The antigen is unknown.

Using a J-beta primer mix together with a sample-barcoded 5' primer, a second PCR was run for about 7 to 12 cycles. All cDNA molecules were each tagged by a template-switch adaptor with 12 random nucleotides. TCRdb used MiXCR to reprocess the 5' RACE reads, holding one entry per CDR3 protein. The sample consists of nearly 800,000 distinct CDR3 sequences, approximately 53% of them appearing once. The chain links TRBV25-1 to TRBJ2-5; the D gene is possibly TRBD1 (7 bases). The sequenced material came from blood. This TCR was recovered from a man aged 40-49 years in good health. The CDR3 protein is CASSEEGAGETQYF. As DNA, the CDR3 is TGTGCCAGCAGTGAGGAGGGGGCAGGGGAGACCCAGTACTTC. The full variable domain, with the rest looked up from reference TRBV25-1 and TRBJ2-5, is EADIYQTPRYLVIGTGKKITLECSQTMGHDKMYWYQQDPGMELHLIHYSYGVNSTEKGDLSSESTVSRIRTEHFPLTLESARPSHTSQYLCASSEEGAGETQYFGPGTRLLVL.